This TCR beta chain was documented in a study of T cell responses to AZD1222 COVID-19 vaccine (dated by TCRdb to the early 2020s). About the full investigation: AZD1222 recipients with second doses at about 4 weeks or about 12 weeks were pooled, because spike-specific TCR depth and breadth did not differ between schedules. TCR sequencing covered roughly 230 trial participants: some 210 given two doses of AZD1222 and about 26 given two doses of MenACWY control vaccine. Enrollment into the trials was organized by age into subgroups of 18-55, 56-69 and 70-plus years, and those subgroups contained about 160, 30 and 59 TCR-sequenced participants, respectively. Overall study results and their limits: Only six or seven AZD1222 recipients were SARS-CoV-2 seropositive at baseline, limiting conclusions about previously exposed vaccinees. After two AZD1222 doses, both the breadth and the depth of spike-specific TCRs were significantly higher than at day 0 and than in MenACWY recipients. Reportedly, almost half of the unique spike-specific TCRs recognized epitopes lying outside the regions that are mutated in the B.1.351 and B.1.1.7 variants. Because no day 14 peak-response samples were available, the repertoires could be characterized only after the peak T cell response. The 56-69-year group was small, and its depth increase did not reach significance, likely because of low power. The whole spike protein was spanned by vaccine-associated CD4 TCRs, and dominant responses were seen in regions 160-218 and 743-854. Participants were mostly white British, with more females than males. The authors suggested clonal diversity may have been underestimated.

Taken from cysteine to phenylalanine, the CDR3 has 15 residues. Just the 45-base CDR3 DNA is kept, in frame starting at base 1. Compared with germline, V lacks 3 bases and J lacks 3 bases; bases without a gene match: 4. Looking up the germline V gene yields CDR1 MNHEY and CDR2 SVGAGI. In the paper's terms, the time point label means: baseline before first vaccination. Vaccinee samples were obtained from the UK trials COV001 and COV002, which included a single-blind randomized controlled phase 2/3 trial of AZD1222 (ChAdOx1 nCoV-19) in healthy adults. Trial participant PBMC samples were collected at day 0 and day 28 after the second dose for TCRbeta chain sequencing. In regard to this clone: Its binding antigen is unknown. Per-base quality was not reported, and no clone a single base away is much larger than it.

The CDR3 regions of human TCRbeta chains were analyzed by immunosequencing. The study's processing was this. Repertoire TCRs were matched against a reference library of SARS-CoV-2-specific TCRs generated with the MIRA antigen-specificity platform. Breadth was defined as the fraction of unique TCRs that were SARS-CoV-2-associated, and depth was defined as the fraction of total T cells that were SARS-CoV-2-associated. Each spike-specific TCR was assigned to its reactive spike region and to a CD4 or CD8 class using the MIRA data. Log10-transformed breadth and depth values were compared by one-way ANOVA with Sidak's multiple comparisons tests. The source is immuneACCESS, and TCRdb retained only in-frame sequences with V and J called. Part of the clones is not carried over; for the studies checked, unresolved V genes explain less than half of this, and the remainder is unexplained. V and J calls plus clone size are reproduced from that table; the DNA served to infer D and trimming. This sample has tens of thousands of clones in its table, and more than 75% of those were observed once. The top ten hold over 20% of the sample.

The rearrangement joined TRBV6-5 to TRBJ1-1, with 10 junctional bases fitting TRBD1. The sequencing here drew on peripheral blood, taken on day 0 of AZD1222 vaccination. The source is an adult in good health. This receptor carries the CDR3 CASSYSGTGDTEAFF. The nucleotides are TGTGCCAGCAGTTATTCCGGGACAGGGGACACTGAAGCTTTCTTT.